The 18 T cell receptor beta chains reported below all come from one sample, sequenced in a study of tumor and adjacent non-tumor tissue in lung cancer. Three rounds of nested PCR, following a modified ARM-PCR protocol, produced the TCRbeta library. In TCRdb, the multiplex PCR reads were re-called with MiXCR into one record per CDR3 protein. The sample shows 110,000 or so distinct CDR3 sequences, 60% to 80% of them seen only once. This sample's RNA came from whole unsorted tissue. The normal lung tissue was taken more than 3 cm from the tumor edge. Input material: distant non-tumor lung tissue. All receptors derive from a man in his 60s with non-small cell lung cancer.

The rearrangement joins TRBV5-5 to TRBJ1-2, with D possibly matching TRBD1 (5 bases). CDR3 length: 13 amino acids. Per germline, CDR1 SGHKS and CDR2 YYEKEE (reference sequence). V was cut by 10 bases and J by 7 bases, with 20 bases left in between. CDR3 in amino acids: CAGSGHSIFGYTF. CDR3 sequence (DNA): TGTGCCGGTAGCGGACATAGCATCTTTGGCTACACCTTC.

As for this clonotype: The germline gene is not matched at one end of the junction; a read error may be the cause. This rearrangement joins TRBV4-3 to TRBJ2-2; TRBD2 might be the D (5 bases). CDR3 length: 15 residues. CDR1 is LGHNA, CDR2 YSLEER, per germline. CDR3 bases: TGCGCCAGCAGCCAAGGCCTCCTGCAGACCGGGGAGCTGTTCTTT. Its protein product is CASSQGLLQTGELFF.

Points on this clonotype: This could be a read error, since a much larger clone is one nucleotide away. This chain connects TRBV20-1 to TRBJ2-7; TRBD2 agrees at 11 bases. The germline V gene encodes CDR1 DFQATT and CDR2 SNEGSKA (reference sequence). The CDR3 contains 15 residues. The CDR3, as DNA: TGCAGTGTTAGAGTGACTAGCGGGGAATCCTACGAGCAGTACTTC. This sequence encodes CSVRVTSGESYEQYF.

The chain recombines TRBV5-1 with TRBJ2-1; 7 bases match TRBD2. V dropped 7 bases and J dropped 8; count of bases not matched to a gene: 15. The germline gives CDR1 SGHRS, CDR2 YFSETQ. The CDR3 has 15 amino acids. In DNA, the CDR3 is TGCGCCAGCGGCCAAACCGCGACTAGCTTTCATGAGCAGTTCTTC. Its protein is CASGQTATSFHEQFF.

A word on this clonotype: At one boundary the junction diverges from the germline segment, which might be a read error. V usage is TRBV6-2 or TRBV6-3 and J usage is TRBJ2-7; no firm D call. The CDR3 has 15 residues. CDR1 is MNHEY, CDR2 SVGEGT, per germline. CDR3 region: CASTTTQYTYYERYF. CDR3 in DNA: TGTGCCAGCACCACTACGCAGTACACCTACTACGAGCGGTACTTC.

The rearrangement uses TRBV6-5 and TRBJ1-6, with 7 bases aligning to TRBD1. The CDR3 has 15 residues. Germline assignment: CDR1 MNHEY and CDR2 SVGAGI. V gave up 6 bases and J gave up 7 bases; unmatched junction bases: 9. The CDR3 bases are TGTGCCAGCAGCCCCTCCTTACAGGGGAATTCACCCCTCCACTTT. Translation: CASSPSLQGNSPLHF.

Turning to this clonotype: A read error may produce the germline difference seen at one junction end. The rearrangement joins TRBV6-6 to TRBJ1-5; TRBD1 agrees at 7 bases. Germline CDR1 and CDR2: MNHNY and SVGAGI (reference sequence). This CDR3 region has 15 residues. CDR3 sequence (DNA): TGTTCCAGCAGCCTCCGGGACAGTGGCAATCAACCCCAGCATTTT. Residues: CSSSLRDSGNQPQHF.

Concerning this clonotype: Sequence at one end of the junction differs from germline and may be a read error. The chain uses TRBV12-3 or TRBV12-4 and TRBJ1-4; D unresolved. This CDR3 spans 12 amino acids. DNA of the CDR3: TGCGCCAGCAGGAAGGAAGGAGAAGTACTGTTTTTT. Translated: CASRKEGEVLFF.

This clonotype was recorded a few times. This chain connects TRBV2 to TRBJ1-2; 8 bases are shared with TRBD1. With 6 bases clipped from V and 2 bases from J, the junction kept 5 bases outside the gene matches. This CDR3 has 14 amino acids. Germline CDR1 is SNHLY and CDR2 is FYNNEI. As DNA, the CDR3 is TGTGCCAGCAGGCAGGGGGCCGGGAACTATGGCTACACCTTC. As protein: CASRQGAGNYGYTF.

This clonotype was seen at least ten times. This sequence joins TRBV6-5 and TRBJ1-3, with 8 bases matching TRBD1. The CDR3 sequence is 19 residues long. With 2 bases clipped from V and 5 bases from J, the junction kept 17 bases outside the gene matches. Germline CDR1 and CDR2: MNHEY and SVGAGI. This chain's CDR3 is CASSYRTGIGGDKRNTIYF. The CDR3 nucleotides are TGTGCCAGCAGTTACCGGACAGGGATTGGCGGCGATAAAAGAAACACCATATATTTT.

V gene TRBV6-2 or TRBV6-3 combines with J gene TRBJ1-2; a weak D match, TRBD1 (5 bases). The CDR3 has 16 amino acids. The V end lost 6 bases, the J end lost 12 bases, and 29 bases lay between the germline ends. CDR1 and CDR2 (germline): MNHEY, SVGEGT. CDR3 in amino acids: CASSLWRDLANYGHTF. The CDR3 DNA sequence: TGTGCCAGCAGCCTTTGGCGGGACTTAGCTAACTATGGTCACACCTTC.

There are many counts of this clonotype. The chain uses TRBV6-2 or TRBV6-3 and TRBJ2-1; D is unresolved. Trimming removed 6 bases at V and 7 bases at J, with 13 bases between. The CDR3 has 13 residues. Per germline, CDR1 MNHEY and CDR2 SVGEGT. CDR3 loop: CASSRAARNEQFF. The CDR3 coding sequence is TGTGCCAGCAGCCGGGCCGCTCGGAATGAGCAGTTCTTC.

In regard to this clonotype: A junction boundary mismatches the germline segment, possibly from a read error. This chain joins TRBV6-1 and TRBJ2-3; the D gene is possibly TRBD2 (5 bases). CDR3 length: 12 residues. Germline V gives CDR1 MNHNS, CDR2 SASEGT. The DNA for the CDR3 is TGTGCTAGCCGAGGGCCAGGAGATATGCAGTATTTT. This codes for CASRGPGDMQYF.

About this clonotype itself: A read error may produce the germline difference seen at one junction end. V and J are TRBV6-5 and TRBJ2-3; no clear D gene. From germline, CDR1 is MNHEY and CDR2 SVGAGI. This CDR3 has 14 amino acids. The DNA for the CDR3 is TGTGCCAGCAGATCCGGTAGGGTTGCAGATACGCAGTTTTTT. Encoded protein: CASRSGRVADTQFF.

A few counts support this clonotype. The V call is TRBV12-3 or TRBV12-4, the J call TRBJ2-1; 7 positions agree with TRBD2. The junction had 12 bases not matched to a gene; V was cut back by 7 bases and J by 6 bases. The length of the CDR3 is 15 residues. CDR3 residues: CASTRTGGSPNEQFF. Here the CDR3 DNA reads TGTGCCAGCACACGGACTGGCGGGAGCCCCAATGAGCAGTTCTTC.

This clonotype has ten or more counts. The chain joins TRBV5-4 to TRBJ2-7, with 9 bases matching TRBD1. This CDR3 contains 14 residues. V trimming: 4 bases; J trimming: 1 base; junction bases outside the gene matches: 3. Germline V gene lookup returns CDR1 SGHNT and CDR2 YYREEE (reference sequence). DNA for the CDR3: TGTGCCAGCAGCCGGGACAGGGATTCCTACGAGCAGTACTTC. It is translated as CASSRDRDSYEQYF.

Regarding this clonotype: The CDR3 does not close with the conserved phenylalanine or tryptophan, likely indicating a read error. The chain is built from TRBV28 and TRBJ1-1; TRBD1 matches 10 bases. The J segment lost 4 bases and the V segment lost 4 bases, leaving 15 bases of the junction unmatched. The V gene's germline CDR1 is MDHEN and CDR2 SYDVKM. The CDR3 is 18 amino acids. This CDR3 is CASSSPQGGRTGGTEAFS. CDR3 coding DNA: TGTGCCAGCAGTTCTCCTCAGGGGGGGCGGACAGGGGGCACTGAAGCTTTCTCT.

As for this clonotype: A junction boundary mismatches the germline segment, possibly from a read error. The chain combines TRBV6-1 with TRBJ2-3, with 8 bases identical to TRBD2. The CDR3 covers 16 residues. The germline gives CDR1 MNHNS, CDR2 SASEGT. The CDR3, as DNA: TGTGCCAGCAGTGAGGTCGGCGGGAGGAGCACAGATACACAGTATTTT. Translated: CASSEVGGRSTDTQYF.